This T cell receptor (beta chain) was sequenced in a study of OX40 agonist ivuxolimab in advanced cancers. Study background: Partial responses were observed in three patients, of whom one had hepatocellular carcinoma and two had cutaneous melanoma.

This table comes from immunoSEQ multiplex PCR, and its TCRdb copy is limited to in-frame clones, with some not included. The sample lists 7,500 to 9,500 clones; approximately 70% were seen once. If patients had autoimmune disease history or systemic immunosuppression, they were excluded. Study-wide results and limits: The study found that CD8+ T cells averaged more expanded clones than CD4+.

As to this clone: The antigen remains undetermined.

Germline CDR1 is SGDLS and CDR2 is YYNGEE. Trimming at V came to 3 bases and at J to 8 bases, leaving 4 bases not matched to a gene. The CDR3 is 14 amino acids. This specimen was CD4+ or CD8+ T cells sorted from blood, taken in a trial of the OX40 agonist ivuxolimab. This sequence originates from an adult with an advanced solid tumor such as melanoma, head and neck, liver or kidney cancer. The chain couples TRBV9 to TRBJ2-1; 11 bases line up with TRBD2. The CDR3, as DNA: TGTGCCAGCAGCGAGGAACTAGCGGGAGATGAGCAGTTCTTC. Translated, it gives CASSEELAGDEQFF.